This paragraph covers one T cell receptor beta chain sequence. Germline values: CDR1 SGHVS, CDR2 FNYEAQ. V was clipped by 3 bases and J by 5 bases; unmatched bases: 2. This CDR3 is 13 amino acids long. As processed by the authors: For nucleated cells, counts were estimated from reference gene primer amplification. Here immunoSEQ multiplex PCR was the method, and the copy in TCRdb shows in-frame clones only, minus some. V, J and clone size are those of that table, while D and trimming were read from the DNA. Of around 460,000 clones listed, approximately 90% were seen once; the top ten hold 0.8% to 0.9%. This entry is derived from a study of blood T cell repertoires in COVID-19. On the study more broadly: Acute-phase and convalescent COVID-19 samples originated in the United States, Italy and Spain. PBMCs, B-cell-depleted T cells, or T cells provided the cDNA or gDNA that made up the material.

Seattle patients were enrolled during active infection and followed longitudinally. Material for sequencing was peripheral blood. The TCR originated in a man aged 18 to 30 with COVID-19, enrolled during active disease. The chain carries TRBV7-6 and TRBJ1-1, with TRBD1 matching 8 bases. The CDR3 DNA follows: TGTGCCAGCAGCTTGACAGGGGTTACTGAAGCTTTCTTT. This codes for CASSLTGVTEAFF.